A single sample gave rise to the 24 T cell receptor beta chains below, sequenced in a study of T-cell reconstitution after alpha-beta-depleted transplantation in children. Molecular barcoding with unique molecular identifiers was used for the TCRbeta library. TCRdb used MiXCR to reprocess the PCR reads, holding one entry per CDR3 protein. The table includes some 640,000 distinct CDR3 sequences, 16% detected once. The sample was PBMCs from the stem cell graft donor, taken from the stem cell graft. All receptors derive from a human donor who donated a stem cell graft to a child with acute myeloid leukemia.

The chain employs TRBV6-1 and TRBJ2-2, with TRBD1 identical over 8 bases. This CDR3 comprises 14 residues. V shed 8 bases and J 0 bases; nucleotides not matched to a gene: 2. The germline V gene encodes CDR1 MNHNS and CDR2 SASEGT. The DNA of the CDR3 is TGTGCCAGCCGGGACAGGCCGAACACCGGGGAGCTGTTTTTT. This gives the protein CASRDRPNTGELFF.

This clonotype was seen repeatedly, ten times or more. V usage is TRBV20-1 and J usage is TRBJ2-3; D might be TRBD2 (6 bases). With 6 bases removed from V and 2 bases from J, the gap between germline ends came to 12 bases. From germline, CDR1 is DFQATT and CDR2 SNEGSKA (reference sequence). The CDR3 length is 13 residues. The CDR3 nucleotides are TGCAGTGCCAAGACTAGTCTCACAGATACGCAGTATTTT. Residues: CSAKTSLTDTQYF.

The CDR3 is CASSLGDTTIYF. DNA of the CDR3: TGTGCCAGCAGCTTAGGAGACACAACCATATATTTT. V and J are TRBV7-9 and TRBJ1-3, with D unresolved. V lost 1 base and J 10 bases, leaving 8 bases between the germline ends. The CDR3 length is 12 residues. Germline-derived CDR1 and CDR2 are SEHNR and FQNEAQ (reference sequence).

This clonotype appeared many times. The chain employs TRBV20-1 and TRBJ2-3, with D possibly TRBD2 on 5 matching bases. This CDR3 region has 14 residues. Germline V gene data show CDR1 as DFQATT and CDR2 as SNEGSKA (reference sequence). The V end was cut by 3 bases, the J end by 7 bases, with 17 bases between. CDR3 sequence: CSASADSMEYTQYF. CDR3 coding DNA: TGCAGTGCTAGCGCGGACTCTATGGAATATACGCAGTATTTT.

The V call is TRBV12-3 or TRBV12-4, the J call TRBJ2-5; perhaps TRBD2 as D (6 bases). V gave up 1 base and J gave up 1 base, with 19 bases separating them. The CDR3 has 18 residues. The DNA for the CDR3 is TGTGCCAGCAGTTTAGGGAGGAGGGCGGTGGACCTCCAAGAGACCCAGTACTTC. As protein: CASSLGRRAVDLQETQYF.

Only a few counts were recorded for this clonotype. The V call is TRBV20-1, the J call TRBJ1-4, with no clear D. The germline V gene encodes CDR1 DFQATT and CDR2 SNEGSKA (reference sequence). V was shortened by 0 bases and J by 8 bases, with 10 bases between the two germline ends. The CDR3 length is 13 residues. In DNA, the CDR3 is TGCAGTGCTAGAGAAGGCGGAAGGGAAAAACTGTTTTTT. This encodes CSAREGGREKLFF.

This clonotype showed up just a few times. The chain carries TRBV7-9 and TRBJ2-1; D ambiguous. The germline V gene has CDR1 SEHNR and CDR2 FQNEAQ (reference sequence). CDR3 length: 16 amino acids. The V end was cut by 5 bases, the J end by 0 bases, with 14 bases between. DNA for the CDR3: TGTGCCAGCAGCCCACGAATAATAAGCTCCTACAATGAGCAGTTCTTC. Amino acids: CASSPRIISSYNEQFF.

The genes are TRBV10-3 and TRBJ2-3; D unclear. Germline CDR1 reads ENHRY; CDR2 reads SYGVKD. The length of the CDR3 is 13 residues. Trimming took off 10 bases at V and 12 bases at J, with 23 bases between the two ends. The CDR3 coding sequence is TGTGCCACCTACGGATCGGGCTCCCGTACCCAGTATTTT. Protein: CATYGSGSRTQYF.

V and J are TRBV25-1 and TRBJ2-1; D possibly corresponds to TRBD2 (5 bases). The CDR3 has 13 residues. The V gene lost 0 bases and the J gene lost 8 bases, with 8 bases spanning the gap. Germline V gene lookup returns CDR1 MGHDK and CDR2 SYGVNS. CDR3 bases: TGTGCCAGCAGTGAATACTTCGGGGATGAGCAGTTCTTC. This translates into CASSEYFGDEQFF. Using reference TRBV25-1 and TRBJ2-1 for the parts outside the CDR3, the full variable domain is EADIYQTPRYLVIGTGKKITLECSQTMGHDKMYWYQQDPGMELHLIHYSYGVNSTEKGDLSSESTVSRIRTEHFPLTLESARPSHTSQYLCASSEYFGDEQFFGPGTRLTVL.

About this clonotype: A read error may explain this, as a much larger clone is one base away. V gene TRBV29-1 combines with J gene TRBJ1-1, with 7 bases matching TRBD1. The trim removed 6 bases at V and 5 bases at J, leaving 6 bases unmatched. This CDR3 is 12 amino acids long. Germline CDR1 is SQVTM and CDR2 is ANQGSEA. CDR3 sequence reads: CSVTGLGTEAFF. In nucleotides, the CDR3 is TGCAGCGTGACAGGGCTAGGAACTGAAGCTTTCTTT.

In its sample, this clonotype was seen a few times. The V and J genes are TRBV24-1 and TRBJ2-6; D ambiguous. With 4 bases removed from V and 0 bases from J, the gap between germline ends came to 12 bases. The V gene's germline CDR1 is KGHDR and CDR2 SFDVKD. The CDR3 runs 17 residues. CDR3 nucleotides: TGTGCCACCAGTGACCCTGGACGGAGCTCTGGGGCCAACGTCCTGACTTTC. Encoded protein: CATSDPGRSSGANVLTF.

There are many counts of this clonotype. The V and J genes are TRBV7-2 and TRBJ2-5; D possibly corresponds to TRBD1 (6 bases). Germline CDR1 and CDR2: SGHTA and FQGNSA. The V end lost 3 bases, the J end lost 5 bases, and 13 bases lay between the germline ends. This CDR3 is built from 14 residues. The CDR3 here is CASSFTGFGETQYF. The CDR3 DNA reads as TGTGCCAGCAGCTTCACAGGGTTCGGGGAGACCCAGTACTTC.

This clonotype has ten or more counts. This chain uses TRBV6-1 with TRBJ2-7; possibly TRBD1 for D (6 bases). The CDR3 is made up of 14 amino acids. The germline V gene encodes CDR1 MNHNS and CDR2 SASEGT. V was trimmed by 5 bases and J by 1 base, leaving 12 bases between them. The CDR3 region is CASSLVRGSYEQYV. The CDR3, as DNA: TGTGCCAGCAGTCTGGTCAGGGGATCCTACGAGCAGTACGTC.

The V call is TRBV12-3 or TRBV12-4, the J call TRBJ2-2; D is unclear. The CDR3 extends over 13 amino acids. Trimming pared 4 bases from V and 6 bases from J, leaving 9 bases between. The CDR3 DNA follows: TGTGCCAGCAGTTCGGTTGGAGCCGGGGAGCTGTTTTTT. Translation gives CASSSVGAGELFF.

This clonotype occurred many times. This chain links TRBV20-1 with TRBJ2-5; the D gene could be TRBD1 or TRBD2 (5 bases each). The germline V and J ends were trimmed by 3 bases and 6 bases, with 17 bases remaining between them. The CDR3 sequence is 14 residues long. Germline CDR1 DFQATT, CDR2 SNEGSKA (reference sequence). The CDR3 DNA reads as TGCAGTGCTAGTAGAGGGGAAGTATTACAGACCCAGTACTTC. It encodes CSASRGEVLQTQYF.

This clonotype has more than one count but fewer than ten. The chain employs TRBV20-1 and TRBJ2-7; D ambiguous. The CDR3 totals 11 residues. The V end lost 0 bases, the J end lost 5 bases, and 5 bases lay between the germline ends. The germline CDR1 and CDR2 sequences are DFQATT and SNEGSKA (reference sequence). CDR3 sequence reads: CSARDGNEQYV. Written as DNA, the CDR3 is TGCAGTGCTAGAGATGGAAACGAGCAGTACGTC.

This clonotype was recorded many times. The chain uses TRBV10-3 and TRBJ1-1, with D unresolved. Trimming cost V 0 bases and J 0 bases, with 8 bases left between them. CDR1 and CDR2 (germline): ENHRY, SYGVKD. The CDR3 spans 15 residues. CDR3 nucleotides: TGTGCCATCAGTGAGTCTCTGAGGGTGAACACTGAAGCTTTCTTT. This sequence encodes CAISESLRVNTEAFF.

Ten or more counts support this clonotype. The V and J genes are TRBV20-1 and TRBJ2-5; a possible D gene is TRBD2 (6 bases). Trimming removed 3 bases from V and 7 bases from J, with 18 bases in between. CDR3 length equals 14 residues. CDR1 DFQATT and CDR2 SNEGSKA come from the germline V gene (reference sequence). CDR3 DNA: TGCAGTGCTAGCAAGGGGACTGGGAAAGGGACCCAGTACTTC. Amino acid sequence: CSASKGTGKGTQYF.

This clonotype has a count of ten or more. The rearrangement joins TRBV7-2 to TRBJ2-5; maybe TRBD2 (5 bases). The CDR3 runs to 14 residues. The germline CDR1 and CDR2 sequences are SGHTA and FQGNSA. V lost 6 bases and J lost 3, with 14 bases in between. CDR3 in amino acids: CASSLLRLKETQYF. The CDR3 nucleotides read TGTGCCAGCAGTTTACTGAGACTAAAAGAGACCCAGTACTTC.

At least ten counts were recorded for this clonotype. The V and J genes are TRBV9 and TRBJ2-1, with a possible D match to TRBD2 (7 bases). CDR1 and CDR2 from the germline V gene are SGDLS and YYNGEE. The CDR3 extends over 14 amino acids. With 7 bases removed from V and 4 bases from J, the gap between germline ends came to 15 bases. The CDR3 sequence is CASARGGEYNEQFF. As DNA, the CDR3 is TGTGCCAGCGCGCGCGGGGGCGAATACAATGAGCAGTTCTTC.

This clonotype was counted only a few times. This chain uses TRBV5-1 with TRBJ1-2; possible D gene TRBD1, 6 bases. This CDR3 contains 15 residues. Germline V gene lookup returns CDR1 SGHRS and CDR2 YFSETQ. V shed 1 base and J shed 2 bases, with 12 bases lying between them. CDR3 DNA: TGCGCCAGCAGCTTGACGGGACAAACAAACTATGGCTACACCTTC. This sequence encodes CASSLTGQTNYGYTF.

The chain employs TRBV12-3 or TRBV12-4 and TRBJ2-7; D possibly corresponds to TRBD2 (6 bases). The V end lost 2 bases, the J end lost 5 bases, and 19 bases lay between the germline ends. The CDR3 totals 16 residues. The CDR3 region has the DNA TGTGCCAGCAGTTTAAGGCGGGACGGATCCTACAACGAGCAGTACTTC. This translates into CASSLRRDGSYNEQYF.

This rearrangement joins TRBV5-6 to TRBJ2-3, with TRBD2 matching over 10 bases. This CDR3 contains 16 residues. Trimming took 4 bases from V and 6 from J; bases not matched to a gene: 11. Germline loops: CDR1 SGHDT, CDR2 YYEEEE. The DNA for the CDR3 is TGTGCCAGCAGCCTGCAAGCGGGGGGGCCCGACGATACGCAGTATTTT. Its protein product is CASSLQAGGPDDTQYF. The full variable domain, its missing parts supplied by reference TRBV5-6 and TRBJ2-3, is DAGVTQSPTHLIKTRGQQVTLRCSPKSGHDTVSWYQQALGQGPQFIFQYYEEEERQRGNFPDRFSGHQFPNYSSELNVNALLLGDSALYLCASSLQAGGPDDTQYFGPGTRLTVL.

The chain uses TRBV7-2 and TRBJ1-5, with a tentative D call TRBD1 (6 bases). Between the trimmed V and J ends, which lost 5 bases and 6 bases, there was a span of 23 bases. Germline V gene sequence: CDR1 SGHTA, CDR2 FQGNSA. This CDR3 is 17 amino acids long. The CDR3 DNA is TGTGCCAGCAGCCGTGTTGGGGGGGGCGGCGGTCCTCAGCCCCAGCATTTT. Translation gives CASSRVGGGGGPQPQHF.